This T cell receptor beta chain was obtained from a study of glioma-infiltrating T cells after dendritic cell vaccination. None of the glioblastoma patients had an isocitrate dehydrogenase mutation. Profiling relied on immunoSEQ multiplex PCR, and the TCRdb table lists in-frame clones only, not all of them. The table lists 90,000 to 100,000 clones, 75% to 85% of them singletons, with less than 7% in the top ten. Study observations and caveats: Patients with more pretreatment TILs had longer time to progression and survival. No direct clonality-survival link was found; a diverse polyclonal response may matter.

Of note for this clone: What it binds is unknown.

The clonotype originates from a human donor with glioblastoma. Sequenced material: blood, taken before dendritic cell vaccination.

Written as DNA, the CDR3 is TGTGCCAGTACAAGCGGGGGCCGGCGCAATCAGCCCCAGCATTTT. It is translated as CASTSGGRRNQPQHF. The rearrangement joins TRBV19 to TRBJ1-5, with D perhaps TRBD1 (6 bases). This CDR3 has 15 amino acids. V shed 7 bases and J shed 2 bases, with 15 bases lying between them. The germline V gene encodes CDR1 LNHDA and CDR2 SQIVND (reference sequence).